The rows below give T cell receptor beta chains drawn from one sample of a study of patients and donors after allogeneic stem cell transplantation. TCRdb called the RT-PCR reads again in MiXCR, with one record for every CDR3 protein. The data show more than 9,000 distinct CDR3 sequences, around 20% seen once. Sequenced sample: blood, either unsorted or a sorted T cell fraction (not recorded which). All receptors come from a human donor who was either an allogeneic HSCT recipient or a stem cell or donor lymphocyte infusion donor (not recorded which). It is not recorded whose cells these are; they may come from a transplant donor. Both conserved end residues are part of each CDR3. The D gene is left open where the match is weak. A row's size may be missing; if present it is once, few, many or a size class.

cdr3_length,v_call,j_call,d_call,clone_size,cdr3_nt,cdr3_aa
15,TRBV3-1,TRBJ2-7,NA,NA,TGTGCCAGCAGCCAGTTTCCCGGGGCCTCTTACGAGCAGTACTTC,CASSQFPGASYEQYF
12,TRBV3-1,TRBJ1-2,NA,many,TGTGCCAGTAAGTCGTCCGGGGACGGCTACACCTTC,CASKSSGDGYTF
14,TRBV20-1,TRBJ2-2,TRBD1,NA,TGCAGTGCTAGACCCTCGACAGGGCCCGGGGAGCTGTTTTTT,CSARPSTGPGELFF
13,TRBV20-1,TRBJ1-1,NA,few,TGCAGTGCTGACACGCCCATATCCGGTGAAGCTTTCTTT,CSADTPISGEAFF
14,TRBV25-1,TRBJ1-2,NA,NA,TGTGCCAGCAGTTTCCCCGGACAGCTCTATGGCTACACCTTC,CASSFPGQLYGYTF
16,TRBV20-1,TRBJ1-5,TRBD1,NA,TGCAGTGCTGGAAGACCGACAGGGGAGTATGATCAGCCCCAGCATTTT,CSAGRPTGEYDQPQHF
14,TRBV5-1,TRBJ2-6,NA,NA,TGCGCCAGCAGCTTGGAATCTGGGGCCAACGTCCTGACTTTC,CASSLESGANVLTF
16,TRBV7-2,TRBJ1-4,NA,NA,TGTGCCAGCAGCACCCGAAGGTTAATCCTGGGTGAAAAACTGTTTTTT,CASSTRRLILGEKLFF
15,TRBV5-1,TRBJ1-2,TRBD1,few,TGCGCCAGCAGCTTGGTCGGGACAGGGTCTGATGGCTACACCTTC,CASSLVGTGSDGYTF
15,TRBV6-2/TRBV6-3,TRBJ1-1,TRBD1,NA,TGTGCCAGCAGTTACTCGAGGGGGCTAGCCACTGAAGCTTTCTTT,CASSYSRGLATEAFF
9,TRBV19,TRBJ1-2,NA,NA,TGTGCCAGATCCTATGGCTACACCTTC,CARSYGYTF
14,TRBV2,TRBJ2-5,NA,few,TGTGCCAGCAGTGGAAGGCAGGGAAGGGAGACCCAGTACTTC,CASSGRQGRETQYF
13,TRBV12-3/TRBV12-4,TRBJ2-7,NA,many,TGTGCCAGCAGTTTAACTCCGGTCTACGAGCAGTACTTC,CASSLTPVYEQYF
14,TRBV5-6,TRBJ1-1,TRBD1,many,TGTGCCAGCAGCCCGACAGGGGTGGGGACTGAAGCTTTCTTT,CASSPTGVGTEAFF
14,TRBV7-2,TRBJ1-4,NA,few,TGTGCCAGCAGCGCAGGCTTGACGGGTGAAAAACTGTTTTTT,CASSAGLTGEKLFF
15,TRBV4-2,TRBJ2-1,TRBD2,once,TGTGCCAGCAGCCAAGCGGCGGGGGGGCATAACAATGAGTTCTTC,CASSQAAGGHNNEFF
16,TRBV5-6,TRBJ2-1,NA,NA,TGTGCCAGCAGTATTCAACAGCTACTTTCCTACAATGAGCAGTTCTTC,CASSIQQLLSYNEQFF
16,TRBV27,TRBJ1-1,NA,NA,TGTGCCACCAAGTCTCTCGCCGGGGGGGAGAACACTGAAGCTTTCTTT,CATKSLAGGENTEAFF
17,TRBV5-1,TRBJ2-3,TRBD1,NA,TGCGCCAGCAGCTTGGAGTCCGCTGCACAGGGGGAGGCTACGCAGTATTTT,CASSLESAAQGEATQYF
17,TRBV6-5,TRBJ1-6,NA,few,TGTGCCAGCAGTACCCGGGGGGGGAGCTCCTATAATTCACCCCTCCACTTT,CASSTRGGSSYNSPLHF
18,TRBV7-9,TRBJ2-1,NA,NA,TGTGCCAGCAGCTTTATGTCCTCCCGGGACTCGGAATCCAATGAGCAGTTCTTC,CASSFMSSRDSESNEQFF
13,TRBV20-1,TRBJ1-2,NA,NA,TGCAGTGCTAGTGTACGGGGGCAAGATGGCTACACCTTC,CSASVRGQDGYTF
14,TRBV21-1,TRBJ1-4,NA,few,TGTGCCAGCAGCAAAGTTGGGGGTAATGAAAAACTGTTTTTT,CASSKVGGNEKLFF
14,TRBV12-3/TRBV12-4,TRBJ1-2,NA,many,TGTGCCAGCAGTTTGATAAGGGGTGCTGGGGGCTACACCTTC,CASSLIRGAGGYTF
15,TRBV27,TRBJ1-2,TRBD1,NA,TGTGCCAGCAACCTAAGGGGACAGGGTAACTATGGCTACACCTTC,CASNLRGQGNYGYTF
13,TRBV11-2,TRBJ2-1,NA,NA,TGTGCCAGCAGCTTAGATCTGCAGGGCGAGCAGTTCTTC,CASSLDLQGEQFF
16,TRBV12-3/TRBV12-4,TRBJ2-4,NA,NA,TGTGCCAGCAGTTTTTCAGGGCAAGGTTCCAAAAACATTCAGTACTTC,CASSFSGQGSKNIQYF
13,TRBV3-1,TRBJ2-7,NA,NA,TGTGCCAGCAGCAAAAACGGCGCATACGAGCAGTACTTC,CASSKNGAYEQYF
15,TRBV19,TRBJ1-4,TRBD1,NA,TGTGCCTCCACCCGGCGGGACAGAGATAATGAAAAACTGTTTTTT,CASTRRDRDNEKLFF
16,TRBV20-1,TRBJ2-1,NA,few,TGCAGTGCTAGAGACTCAGGCTCCTGGTCCTACAATGAGCAGTTCTTC,CSARDSGSWSYNEQFF
15,TRBV6-1,TRBJ1-5,NA,NA,TGTGCCAGCAGGGCCGGGACGCCGACAGTTCAGCCCCAGCATTTT,CASRAGTPTVQPQHF